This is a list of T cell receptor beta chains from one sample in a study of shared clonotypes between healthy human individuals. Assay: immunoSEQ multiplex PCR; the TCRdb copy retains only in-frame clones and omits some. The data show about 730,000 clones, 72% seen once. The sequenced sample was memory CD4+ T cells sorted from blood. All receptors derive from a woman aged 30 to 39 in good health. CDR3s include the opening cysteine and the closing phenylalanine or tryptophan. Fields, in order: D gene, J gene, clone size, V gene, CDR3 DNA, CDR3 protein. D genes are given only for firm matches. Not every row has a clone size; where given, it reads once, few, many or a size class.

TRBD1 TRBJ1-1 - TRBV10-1 TGCGCCAGCCGGGACAGGGGTATGAACACTGAAGCTTTCTTT CASRDRGMNTEAFF
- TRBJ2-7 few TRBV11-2 TGTGCCAGCAGCTCCAGAGAGGACTACGAGCAGTACTTC CASSSREDYEQYF
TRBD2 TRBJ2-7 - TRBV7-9 TGTGCCAGCAGCCCATCCCCAAGCGGGAGTCTCTACTTC CASSPSPSGSLYF
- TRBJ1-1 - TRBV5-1 TGCGCCAGCAGCGTTGGCCGGGACACGGCACAAGCTTTCTTT CASSVGRDTAQAFF
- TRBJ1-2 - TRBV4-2 TGTGCCAGCAGCCAAGGCCCAGAAACCGTCTATGGCTACACCTTC CASSQGPETVYGYTF
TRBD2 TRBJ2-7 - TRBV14 TGTGCCAGCAGCCAAAGCGGGAGCCGTCTCCGCGAGCAGTACTTC CASSQSGSRLREQYF
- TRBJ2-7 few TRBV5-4 TGTGCCAGCAGCTTGTCCGCGGCAGATCAGCAGTACTTC CASSLSAADQQYF
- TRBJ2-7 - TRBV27 TGTGCCAGCAGTTTCTCTCTGGGGGGTTACGAGCAGTACTTC CASSFSLGGYEQYF
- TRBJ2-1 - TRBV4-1 TGCGCCAGCAGCCAGCGGGACACTTACAATGAGCAGTTCTTC CASSQRDTYNEQFF
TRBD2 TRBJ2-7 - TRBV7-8 TGTGCCAGCAGCTTGAGCCCGGGACTAGCCTACGAGCAGTACTTC CASSLSPGLAYEQYF
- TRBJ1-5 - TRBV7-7 TGTGCCAGCAGCTTAGGAACGGGGGCCCATCAGCCCCAGCATTTT CASSLGTGAHQPQHF
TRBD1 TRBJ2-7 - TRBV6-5 TGTGCCAGCAGTGGGGACAGCTACGAGCAGTACTTC CASSGDSYEQYF
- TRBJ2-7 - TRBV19 TGTGCCAGTAGTACTACTAGCTACGAGCAGTACTTC CASSTTSYEQYF
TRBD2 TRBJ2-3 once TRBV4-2 TGTGCCAGCAGCCCTTGGACTAGCGGGAGTAGTAGCACAGATACGCAGTATTTT CASSPWTSGSSSTDTQYF
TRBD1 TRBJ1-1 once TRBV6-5 TGTGCCAGCAGTACAGGACAGGGACTCACTGAAGCTTTCTTT CASSTGQGLTEAFF
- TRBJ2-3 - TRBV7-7 TGTGCCAGCAGCTTAGGGTTAGGGGCCAGGGGGGTTTTCACAGATACGCAGTATTTT CASSLGLGARGVFTDTQYF
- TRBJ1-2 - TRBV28 TGTGCCAGCAGTTCCCGACAGGTGGTTGGCTACACCTTC CASSSRQVVGYTF
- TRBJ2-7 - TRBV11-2 TGTGCCAGCAGCTTAGAAGGCTGGGGGTCCTACGAGCAGTACTTC CASSLEGWGSYEQYF
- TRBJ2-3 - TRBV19 TGTGCCAGTAGTATAGAGGGACCTGGGGATACGCAGTATTTT CASSIEGPGDTQYF
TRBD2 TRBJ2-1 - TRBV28 TGTGCCAGCAGTTCTGCGGGGGGGAATCCTCTTCCGAGCTACAATGAGCAGTTCTTC CASSSAGGNPLPSYNEQFF
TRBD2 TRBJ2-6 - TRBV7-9 TGTGCCAGCAGCAAACCGGGACTAGCGGGAAGTACAGGGGCCAACGTCCTGACTTTC CASSKPGLAGSTGANVLTF
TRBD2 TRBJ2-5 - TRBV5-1 TGCGCCAGCAGGTCTAGCGGGACGGAAGAGACCCAGTACTTC CASRSSGTEETQYF
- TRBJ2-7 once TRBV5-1 TGCGCCAGCAGCTTGGACAGGGTGAGGGTCTTC CASSLDRVRVF
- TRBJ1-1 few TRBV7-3 TGTGCCAGCAGCACACAGCCGAACACTGAAGCTTTCTTT CASSTQPNTEAFF
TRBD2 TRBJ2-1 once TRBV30 TGTGCCCTTCTAGCGGTGAGCTCCTACAATGAGCAGTTCTTC CALLAVSSYNEQFF
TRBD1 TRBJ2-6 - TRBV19 TGTGCCAGTAGTGCGGACGGGACAGGACTCTTCTCTGGGGCCAACGTCCTGACTTTC CASSADGTGLFSGANVLTF
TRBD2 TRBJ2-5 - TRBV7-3 TGTGCCAGCAGCGATAGCGGGAGGGCTCAAGAGACCCAGTACTTC CASSDSGRAQETQYF
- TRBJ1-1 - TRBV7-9 TGTGCCAGCACCAACCCCGGGATCACTGAAGCTTTCTTT CASTNPGITEAFF
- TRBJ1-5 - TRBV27 TGTGCCAGCAGTTTCTCTCCTGACGGAGTTAATCAGCCCCAGCATTTT CASSFSPDGVNQPQHF
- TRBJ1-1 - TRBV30 TGTGCCTGGATTGGCGGTTGGGACCGGGACAAGAACACTGAAGCTTTCTTT CAWIGGWDRDKNTEAFF
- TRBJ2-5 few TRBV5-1 TGCGCCAGTAAATACGATCAAGAGACCCAGTACTTC CASKYDQETQYF
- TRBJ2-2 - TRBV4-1 TGCGCCAGCAGCCAAGAACGTGGGAGTTACACCGGGGAGCTGTTTTTT CASSQERGSYTGELFF
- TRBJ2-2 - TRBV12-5 TGTGCTAGTCGGAGTAGCGGCCACACCGGGGAGCTGTTTTTT CASRSSGHTGELFF
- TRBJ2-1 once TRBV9 TGTGCCAGCAGCGTCAGTGGGGACTACAATGAGCAGTTCTTC CASSVSGDYNEQFF
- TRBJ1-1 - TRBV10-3 TGTGCCATCAGTGAGCCGGGACGGGCGGACACTGAAGCTTTCTTT CAISEPGRADTEAFF
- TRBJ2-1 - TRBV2 TGTGCCAGCAACATACGACTGAGTGGGGAGCAGTTCTTC CASNIRLSGEQFF
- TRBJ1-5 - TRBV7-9 TGTGCCAGCAGCCGCGCAGGGTCGAGCAATCAGCCCCAGCATTTT CASSRAGSSNQPQHF
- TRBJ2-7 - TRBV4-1 TGCGCCAGCAGCCAAGAACCGGGGTCGACCTTTTACGAGCAGTACTTC CASSQEPGSTFYEQYF
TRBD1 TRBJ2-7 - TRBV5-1 TGCGCCAGCAGCTTGGGACCGGGACAGGGTAACGAGCAGTACTTC CASSLGPGQGNEQYF
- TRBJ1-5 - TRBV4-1 TGCGCCAGCAGCCAGGCTGGGTTGAGTGATCAGCCCCAGCATTTT CASSQAGLSDQPQHF